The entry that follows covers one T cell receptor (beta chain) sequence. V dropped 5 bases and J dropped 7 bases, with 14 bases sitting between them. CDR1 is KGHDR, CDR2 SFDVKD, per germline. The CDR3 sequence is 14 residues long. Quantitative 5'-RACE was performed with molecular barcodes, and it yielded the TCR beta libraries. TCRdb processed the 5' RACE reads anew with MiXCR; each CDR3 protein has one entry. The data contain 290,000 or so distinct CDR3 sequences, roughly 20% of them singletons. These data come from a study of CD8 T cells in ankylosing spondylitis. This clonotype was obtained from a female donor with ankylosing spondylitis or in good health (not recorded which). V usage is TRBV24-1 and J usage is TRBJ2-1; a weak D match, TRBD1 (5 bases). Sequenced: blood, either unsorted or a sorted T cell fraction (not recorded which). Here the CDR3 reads CATSAARAINEQFF. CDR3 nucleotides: TGTGCCACCAGTGCGGCCAGGGCGATAAATGAGCAGTTCTTC.